These 20 T cell receptor beta chains were sequenced from one sample in a study of CD8 T cells in Susac syndrome. Random hexamers were used to reverse transcribe the RNA input (about 0.45 to 1 ug). MiXCR, run by TCRdb on the immunoSEQ multiplex PCR reads, gives a single entry per CDR3 protein. This sample has 100,000 or so distinct CDR3 sequences, with around 90% found just once. The specimen was CD4+ T cells from PBMCs. These receptors were obtained from a human donor in good health.

The chain recombines TRBV5-1 with TRBJ1-2; 7 bases map to TRBD1. This CDR3 is 14 amino acids long. V shed 4 bases, J shed 8 bases, and the junction held 11 bases outside the gene matches. Germline V lookup: CDR1 SGHRS, CDR2 YFSETQ. CDR3 region: CASSLTGASNGYTF. CDR3 nucleotides: TGCGCCAGCAGCCTAACAGGGGCCTCTAACGGCTACACCTTC.

The gene calls are TRBV30 and TRBJ2-1; perhaps TRBD1 as D (5 bases). V lost 5 bases to trimming and J lost 7 bases, with 24 bases between them. CDR1 and CDR2 (germline): GTSNPN, SVGIG (reference sequence). This CDR3 comprises 16 residues. The CDR3 reads CAWDRQLSRWRNEQFF. CDR3 coding DNA: TGTGCCTGGGACCGACAGCTTAGTAGGTGGCGGAATGAGCAGTTCTTC.

This clonotype came up once. The V call is TRBV4-2, the J call TRBJ2-7; 9 bases line up with TRBD2. The CDR3 totals 18 residues. Germline trimming cut 0 bases from V and 0 bases from J; bases unmatched to any gene: 9. Per the germline V gene, CDR1 is LGHNA and CDR2 is YNFKEQ. The CDR3 sequence: CASSQDFSGGRSSYEQYF. CDR3 nucleotides: TGTGCCAGCAGCCAAGACTTTAGCGGGGGCCGAAGCTCCTACGAGCAGTACTTC.

The V and J genes are TRBV20-1 and TRBJ2-1; 11 bases fit TRBD2. Germline CDR1 is DFQATT and CDR2 is SNEGSKA (reference sequence). CDR3 length: 13 residues. V trimming: 6 bases; J trimming: 6 bases; junction bases outside the gene matches: 4. The CDR3 sequence: CSALGTSGNEQFF. The CDR3 bases are TGCAGTGCCCTGGGGACTAGCGGCAATGAGCAGTTCTTC.

The gene calls are TRBV13 and TRBJ2-3; the D is unclear. The CDR3 consists of 12 residues. Germline V gene lookup returns CDR1 PRHDT and CDR2 FYEKMQ (reference sequence). The V gene lost 6 bases and the J gene lost 10 bases, with 14 bases spanning the gap. As DNA, the CDR3 is TGTGCCAGCAGACGGGCCCAGGTCGCGCAGTATTTT. It yields the protein CASRRAQVAQYF.

The V and J genes are TRBV7-9 and TRBJ2-1; D not resolved. This CDR3 comprises 13 residues. In germline, CDR1 is SEHNR, CDR2 FQNEAQ (reference sequence). With 2 bases removed from V and 9 bases from J, the gap between germline ends came to 11 bases. CDR3 nucleotides: TGTGCCAGCAGCTTACCCCCGACGGGTGAGCAGTTCTTC. This encodes CASSLPPTGEQFF.

CDR3 residues: CASSMDRVNTGELFF. The CDR3 DNA is TGCGCCAGCAGCATGGACAGGGTGAACACCGGGGAGCTGTTTTTT. The chain has TRBV5-1 and TRBJ2-2; TRBD1 matches 8 bases. The V segment lost 4 bases and the J segment 1 base; nucleotides outside the gene matches: 3. CDR3 size: 15 residues. In germline, CDR1 is SGHRS, CDR2 YFSETQ.

The chain recombines TRBV29-1 with TRBJ2-7; D call uncertain. The CDR3 covers 13 residues. Germline V CDR1 and CDR2: SQVTM, ANQGSEA. V was clipped by 2 bases and J by 1 base, with 9 bases between them. As DNA, the CDR3 is TGCAGCGTTGAAACAGATCCATCCTACGAGCAGTACTTC. This translates into CSVETDPSYEQYF.

The V call is TRBV29-1, the J call TRBJ1-3; the D gene is possibly TRBD1 (5 bases). Germline assignment: CDR1 SQVTM and CDR2 ANQGSEA. This CDR3 has 14 amino acids. V dropped 5 bases and J dropped 6 bases, with 17 bases sitting between them. CDR3 coding DNA: TGCAGCGTTAATCCAGGGAATACGGAAAACACCATATATTTT. Its protein is CSVNPGNTENTIYF. Complete variable domain (other parts from reference TRBV29-1 and TRBJ1-3): SAVISQKPSRDICQRGTSLTIQCQVDSQVTMMFWYRQQPGQSLTLIATANQGSEATYESGFVIDKFPISRPNLTFSTLTVSNMSPEDSSIYLCSVNPGNTENTIYFGEGSWLTVV.

This rearrangement joins TRBV20-1 to TRBJ2-7, with 7 bases that match TRBD2. From germline, CDR1 is DFQATT and CDR2 SNEGSKA (reference sequence). This CDR3 has 15 amino acids. Trimming took 4 bases from V and 0 from J; bases not matched to a gene: 9. The CDR3 reads CSATSGGATSYEQYF. CDR3 DNA sequence: TGCAGTGCTACCTCGGGGGGAGCCACCTCCTACGAGCAGTACTTC.

A single count supports this clonotype. The rearrangement links TRBV2 to TRBJ1-1, with a possible D match to TRBD1 (5 bases). Germline V gene data show CDR1 as SNHLY and CDR2 as FYNNEI. Between the trimmed V and J ends, which lost 6 bases and 0 bases, there was a span of 17 bases. The CDR3 is 16 residues long. CDR3 sequence reads: CASRGSIGAMNTEAFF. The CDR3 bases are TGTGCCAGCAGGGGATCGATTGGGGCAATGAACACTGAAGCTTTCTTT.

This chain links TRBV9 with TRBJ2-5, with D perhaps matching TRBD1 (6 bases). The length of the CDR3 is 16 residues. With 0 bases removed from V and 9 bases from J, the gap between germline ends came to 21 bases. Per germline, CDR1 SGDLS and CDR2 YYNGEE. CDR3 DNA sequence: TGTGCCAGCAGCGTAGCTCCTGACAGGCTCCAAGGGGCCCAGTACTTC. This translates into CASSVAPDRLQGAQYF.

The chain couples TRBV9 to TRBJ1-1; 7 nucleotides agree with TRBD1. Germline CDR1 SGDLS, CDR2 YYNGEE. With V trimmed by 2 bases and J by 0 bases, 1 base remained unmatched. There are 14 residues in the CDR3. The CDR3 is CASSVGTVNTEAFF. The CDR3 DNA sequence: TGTGCCAGCAGCGTGGGGACAGTGAACACTGAAGCTTTCTTT.

This chain uses TRBV20-1 with TRBJ2-3; 7 bases are shared with TRBD2. Germline V lookup: CDR1 DFQATT, CDR2 SNEGSKA (reference sequence). The CDR3 is made up of 14 amino acids. The V and J ends lost 4 bases and 0 bases, in that order; junction bases with no gene match: 4. Written as DNA, the CDR3 is TGCAGTGCTAAGGCGGGGGTTAGCACAGATACGCAGTATTTT. This gives the protein CSAKAGVSTDTQYF.

This chain uses TRBV10-3 with TRBJ1-2, with 7 positions matching TRBD1. The V gene's germline CDR1 is ENHRY and CDR2 SYGVKD. Trimming cost V 6 bases and J 6 bases; bases outside gene matches: 16. The CDR3 spans 16 residues. The CDR3 loop reads CAIRARTGQTGDGYTF. The CDR3 nucleotides are TGTGCCATCAGAGCAAGAACGGGACAGACCGGGGATGGCTACACCTTC.

The chain is built from TRBV5-6 and TRBJ1-4, with D uncertain. V lost 4 bases and J 12 bases, leaving 16 bases between the germline ends. Germline lookup yields CDR1 SGHDT and CDR2 YYEEEE. The length of the CDR3 is 13 residues. The DNA of the CDR3 is TGTGCCAGCAGCCCCGGCGCGGTCTATCAACTGTTTTTT. Protein product: CASSPGAVYQLFF.

The rearrangement uses TRBV5-6 and TRBJ2-1; no clear D gene. The CDR3 consists of 15 residues. V was trimmed by 1 base and J by 0 bases, leaving 8 bases between them. CDR1 SGHDT and CDR2 YYEEEE come from the germline V gene. The CDR3, as DNA: TGTGCCAGCAGCTTGTCAAGGAGCTCCTACAATGAGCAGTTCTTC. This sequence encodes CASSLSRSSYNEQFF.

The chain recombines TRBV6-2 or TRBV6-3 with TRBJ1-2; D call uncertain. V lost 6 bases, J lost 2 bases, and 13 bases lay in between. Germline V lookup: CDR1 MNHEY, CDR2 SVGEGT. This CDR3 has 14 residues. This CDR3 reads CASRQLGRNYGYTF. CDR3 nucleotides: TGTGCCAGCAGACAATTGGGCAGAAACTATGGCTACACCTTC.

The chain employs TRBV7-9 and TRBJ2-7, with 8 bases aligning to TRBD2. The V segment lost 4 bases and the J segment 0 bases; nucleotides outside the gene matches: 8. The CDR3 has 16 amino acids. CDR1 and CDR2 (germline): SEHNR, FQNEAQ (reference sequence). Here the CDR3 reads CASSSPSGSPSYEQYF. The DNA for the CDR3 is TGTGCCAGCAGCTCCCCAAGCGGGAGTCCCTCCTACGAGCAGTACTTC.

The J gene is TRBJ2-2, the V gene TRBV18; the D call may be TRBD1 or TRBD2 (5 bases each). This CDR3 contains 17 residues. Germline CDR1 is KGHSH and CDR2 is LQKENI. Trimming took off 3 bases at V and 0 bases at J, with 14 bases between the two ends. The CDR3 sequence: CASSPQGRGTNTGELFF. The DNA of the CDR3 is TGTGCCAGCTCACCCCAGGGACGGGGTACGAACACCGGGGAGCTGTTTTTT.